The 29 T cell receptor beta chains below all came from one sample that was sequenced in a study of regulatory T cells in long-lasting Graves disease. Time point here: persistent/refractory GD, antithyroid drugs over 5 years with positive TRAb. RNA from PBMCs was the source of the TCR library. Sequencing libraries for TCR beta were prepared with iRepertoire HTBI primers and Arm-PCR of CDR3 regions. TCRdb reprocessed the multiplex PCR reads with MiXCR, giving one entry per CDR3 protein. The sample shows 310,000 or so distinct CDR3 sequences, 20% of them seen only once. This specimen was peripheral blood mononuclear cells (PBMCs), taken when the disease was refractory, from a patient treated with antithyroid drugs. The receptors here all came from a female donor with Graves disease.

This clonotype was counted a few times. The genes are TRBV19 and TRBJ1-6, with D hard to call. Germline CDR1 is LNHDA and CDR2 is SQIVND (reference sequence). The length of the CDR3 is 14 residues. V gave up 5 bases and J gave up 5 bases, with 10 bases separating them. CDR3 residues: CASSSRENNSPLHF. DNA for the CDR3: TGTGCCAGTAGTTCTCGGGAGAATAATTCACCCCTCCACTTT.

The chain joins TRBV20-1 to TRBJ1-5; 8 bases line up with TRBD1. This CDR3 contains 15 residues. Germline-derived CDR1 and CDR2 are DFQATT and SNEGSKA (reference sequence). The V gene end was trimmed by 5 bases and the J gene end by 2 bases; junction bases not matched to a gene: 8. The chain's CDR3 is CSAGAGGVGNQPQHF. The CDR3, as DNA: TGCAGTGCTGGGGCAGGGGGCGTTGGCAATCAGCCCCAGCATTTT.

In this sample, this clonotype turned up many times. The chain couples TRBV12-3 or TRBV12-4 to TRBJ2-7, with 7 bases matching TRBD1. V lost 5 bases and J lost 0; bases outside the gene matches: 19. This CDR3 region has 19 residues. DNA of the CDR3: TGTGCCAGCAGTCCCCGATACGCCTCGGGGACAGAGATCTCCTACGAGCAGTACTTC. This translates into CASSPRYASGTEISYEQYF.

This clonotype was counted ten times or more. The V and J genes are TRBV29-1 and TRBJ1-1, with 9 nucleotides matching TRBD1. CDR1 is SQVTM and CDR2 is ANQGSEA in the germline V gene. The junction had 9 bases not matched to a gene; V was cut back by 4 bases and J by 9 bases. The CDR3 consists of 13 residues. This chain's CDR3 is CSVVIRGTGKAFF. The DNA of the CDR3 is TGCAGCGTTGTGATTAGGGGGACAGGGAAAGCTTTCTTT.

This clonotype was recorded at least ten times. The chain employs TRBV27 and TRBJ1-3; D not resolved. The CDR3 has 13 amino acids. The V end lost 6 bases, the J end lost 6 bases, and 12 bases lay between the germline ends. Looked up from germline, CDR1 is MNHEY and CDR2 is SMNVEV (reference sequence). DNA of the CDR3: TGTGCCAGCAGAGGCAGGATGACAAACACCATATATTTT. Its protein product is CASRGRMTNTIYF.

In regard to this clonotype: A much larger clone is a single base away; this may be a read error. The chain couples TRBV12-3 or TRBV12-4 to TRBJ2-5; D is ambiguous. The length of the CDR3 is 14 residues. The CDR3 is CASSLAVPPETQCF. CDR3 nucleotides: TGTGCCAGCAGTTTGGCGGTGCCCCCGGAGACCCAGTGCTTC.

This clonotype came up many times. This rearrangement joins TRBV7-8 to TRBJ1-5; TRBD1 aligns across 8 bases. The ends lost 1 base at V and 4 bases at J; junction bases unmatched: 12. The CDR3 is 18 amino acids. Germline V gives CDR1 SGHVS, CDR2 FQNEAQ. The DNA for the CDR3 is TGTGCCAGCAGCTTAGAAAGATTCCAGGGGGCGTTTAATCAGCCCCAGCATTTT. Its translation is CASSLERFQGAFNQPQHF.

Many counts were recorded for this clonotype. The chain joins TRBV30 to TRBJ2-2, with D perhaps being TRBD1 or TRBD2 (5 bases each). The CDR3 extends over 11 amino acids. Germline CDR1 and CDR2: GTSNPN and SVGIG (reference sequence). The germline V and J ends were trimmed by 5 bases and 6 bases, with 7 bases remaining between them. Written as DNA, the CDR3 is TGTGCCTGGGAGGGGCCCGGGGAGCTGTTTTTT. Its protein is CAWEGPGELFF.

This clonotype has ten or more counts. The chain recombines TRBV12-5 with TRBJ2-5, with D perhaps TRBD1 (5 bases). Germline CDR1 reads LGHNT; CDR2 reads FRNRAP. This CDR3 spans 14 amino acids. The germline V and J ends were trimmed by 1 base and 5 bases, with 11 bases remaining between them. The CDR3 nucleotides read TGTGCTAGTGGTTTGGGCAGGGCAGGGGAGACCCAGTACTTC. Encoded protein: CASGLGRAGETQYF.

At least ten counts were recorded for this clonotype. The rearrangement links TRBV12-3 or TRBV12-4 to TRBJ1-2; TRBD1 is a possible D gene (6 bases). CDR3 length: 15 amino acids. The ends were cut back, 4 bases at V and 5 bases at J, with 17 bases in the middle. CDR3 residues: CASSSRRGGVYGYTF. CDR3 DNA sequence: TGTGCCAGCAGTTCAAGGAGGGGGGGAGTGTATGGCTACACCTTC.

This clonotype showed up many times. The rearrangement uses TRBV28 and TRBJ1-1; D unclear. The CDR3 spans 12 residues. The V end was cut by 2 bases, the J end by 11 bases, with 12 bases between. CDR1 is MDHEN, CDR2 SYDVKM, per germline. The CDR3 bases are TGTGCCAGCAGTTTAAGCTTTCGTGGGGCTTTCTTT. Its translation is CASSLSFRGAFF.

Comments on this clonotype: An end of the junction does not agree with germline; a read error may underlie this. The CDR3 nucleotides read TGTGCCGGCAGTTACGGCGGCTCCGATAATTCACCCCTCCACTTT. This sequence encodes CAGSYGGSDNSPLHF. The chain links TRBV6-4 to TRBJ1-6; D remains ambiguous. The CDR3 is made up of 15 amino acids. Germline CDR1 and CDR2: MRHNA and SNTAGT.

With regard to this clonotype: Relative to the germline gene, one junction end is altered; a read error may explain this. The J gene is TRBJ2-5, the V gene TRBV6-1, with 11 bases identical to TRBD2. The germline V gene has CDR1 MNHNS and CDR2 SASEGT. The CDR3 runs 13 residues. CDR3 region: CASREELAGVSSF. CDR3 coding DNA: TGTGCCAGCAGAGAGGAACTAGCGGGGGTCTCAAGCTTC.

V is TRBV3-1 and J is TRBJ1-1; no reliable D call. The CDR3 spans 13 residues. Germline V gives CDR1 LGHDT, CDR2 YNNKEL (reference sequence). The V end lost 2 bases, the J end lost 5 bases, and 9 bases lay between the germline ends. The chain's CDR3 is CASSQRDGTEAFF. For the CDR3, the DNA is TGTGCCAGCAGCCAAAGAGATGGGACTGAAGCTTTCTTT.

Ten or more counts support this clonotype. The J gene is TRBJ1-5, the V gene TRBV6-2 or TRBV6-3, with unresolved D. Looked up from germline, CDR1 is MNHEY and CDR2 is SVGEGT. There are 12 residues in the CDR3. CDR3 in amino acids: CASTDSNQPQHF. In DNA form, the CDR3 reads TGTGCATCCACGGACAGCAATCAGCCCCAGCATTTT.

The chain couples TRBV5-6 to TRBJ2-7; D gene uncertain. This CDR3 spans 12 amino acids. The germline gives CDR1 SGHDT, CDR2 YYEEEE. Trimming stripped 5 bases from V and 3 bases from J, with 9 bases between. The CDR3 here is CASRVGHYEQYF. DNA of the CDR3: TGTGCCAGCAGGGTGGGCCACTACGAGCAGTACTTC. Filled out from reference TRBV5-6 and TRBJ2-7, the complete variable domain reads DAGVTQSPTHLIKTRGQQVTLRCSPKSGHDTVSWYQQALGQGPQFIFQYYEEEERQRGNFPDRFSGHQFPNYSSELNVNALLLGDSALYLCASRVGHYEQYFGPGTRLTVT.

In its sample, this clonotype was seen once. Here the CDR3 DNA reads TGCAGCGGGAGGGCAGGGGGCGATGAGCAGTTCTTC. This sequence encodes CSGRAGGDEQFF. The chain is built from TRBV29-1 and TRBJ2-1, with 8 bases lining up with TRBD1. The V and J ends lost 7 bases and 8 bases, in that order; junction bases with no gene match: 7. The germline V gene has CDR1 SQVTM and CDR2 ANQGSEA. The CDR3 spans 12 residues.

This sequence joins TRBV9 and TRBJ1-2, with no clear D. Between the trimmed V and J ends, which lost 0 bases and 2 bases, there was a span of 5 bases. CDR3 length: 13 amino acids. The germline CDR1 and CDR2 sequences are SGDLS and YYNGEE. In nucleotides, the CDR3 is TGTGCCAGCAGCGTAGTTGCCAACTATGGCTACACCTTC. Protein: CASSVVANYGYTF.

This clonotype turned up a few times. The V gene is TRBV27, the J gene TRBJ2-1; TRBD2 aligns across 16 bases. CDR3 size: 14 residues. J gave up 9 bases and V 6 bases, and 2 bases lay outside the gene matches. Germline loops: CDR1 MNHEY, CDR2 SMNVEV (reference sequence). The CDR3 nucleotides are TGTGCCAGCAGGGGACTAGCGGGAGGGATTGAGCAGTTCTTC. It specifies CASRGLAGGIEQFF.

Concerning this clonotype: A single base separates this from a much larger clone, so it may be a read error. The chain has TRBV24-1 and TRBJ1-1, with TRBD1 as a possible D gene (5 bases). The germline gives CDR1 KGHDR, CDR2 SFDVKD. There are 13 residues in the CDR3. V lost 9 bases, J lost 4 bases, and 14 bases lay in between. CDR3 sequence reads: CATRRGRATEAFF. The CDR3, as DNA: TGTGCCACCCGACGGGGACGTGCCACTGAAGCTTTCTTT.

This clonotype has at least ten counts. The chain links TRBV6-1 to TRBJ1-2; no firm D call. The CDR3 sequence is 12 residues long. CDR1 is MNHNS and CDR2 is SASEGT in the germline V gene. Trimming removed 8 bases at V and 7 bases at J, with 14 bases between. DNA of the CDR3: TGTGCCAGCCGGCGCCTCGAGGGTGGCTACACCTTC. This codes for CASRRLEGGYTF.

On this clonotype itself: A much bigger clone sits one base away, suggesting this may be a read error. This rearrangement joins TRBV6-1 to TRBJ2-5, with no clear D. There are 12 residues in the CDR3. The germline CDR1 and CDR2 sequences are MNHNS and SASEGT. The CDR3 protein is CVSHSEGETQYF. CDR3 nucleotide sequence: TGTGTCAGCCACAGTGAAGGGGAGACCCAGTACTTC.

The rearrangement links TRBV29-1 to TRBJ1-1, with TRBD1 matching over 7 bases. The germline CDR1 and CDR2 sequences are SQVTM and ANQGSEA. V gave up 7 bases and J gave up 2 bases; unmatched junction bases: 7. This CDR3 is 13 amino acids long. CDR3 amino acids: CSASTGRNTEAFF. CDR3 sequence (DNA): TGCAGCGCCTCGACAGGGAGAAACACTGAAGCTTTCTTT. The full variable domain, in which reference TRBV29-1 and TRBJ1-1 provide the parts outside the CDR3, is SAVISQKPSRDICQRGTSLTIQCQVDSQVTMMFWYRQQPGQSLTLIATANQGSEATYESGFVIDKFPISRPNLTFSTLTVSNMSPEDSSIYLCSASTGRNTEAFFGQGTRLTVV.

This clonotype was counted a single time. The CDR3 region has the DNA TGTGCCAGCAGCTCGTCCCTGGGTCCCCCTTACAATGAGCAGTTCTTC. Its translation: CASSSSLGPPYNEQFF. V is TRBV7-2 and J is TRBJ2-1; D ambiguous. V was clipped by 4 bases and J by 4 bases, with 17 bases between them. This CDR3 has 16 amino acids. In germline, CDR1 is SGHTA, CDR2 FQGNSA.

This clonotype showed up just a few times. The genes are TRBV6-2 or TRBV6-3 and TRBJ2-3; 7 nucleotides match TRBD1. This CDR3 is built from 14 residues. J was trimmed by 1 base and V by 2 bases; bases with no gene match: 0. Looked up from germline, CDR1 is MNHEY and CDR2 is SVGEGT. The CDR3 spells CASSYRGRTDTQYF. DNA of the CDR3: TGTGCCAGCAGTTACAGGGGGCGCACAGATACGCAGTATTTT.

This clonotype came up many times. The V gene is TRBV29-1, the J gene TRBJ1-1, with D possibly TRBD1 on 5 matching bases. The CDR3 spans 16 residues. Trimming left V 8 bases short and J 4 bases short, with 26 bases between. Germline assignment: CDR1 SQVTM and CDR2 ANQGSEA. CDR3 sequence (DNA): TGCAGCTACTCCGTAGGGGACCCCCGGGGAGGCACTGAAGCTTTCTTT. Protein sequence: CSYSVGDPRGGTEAFF.

This clonotype was picked up many times. The chain links TRBV28 to TRBJ2-2; 8 nucleotides line up with TRBD2. The CDR3 totals 15 residues. Germline V gene lookup returns CDR1 MDHEN and CDR2 SYDVKM. The V and J ends lost 5 bases and 6 bases, in that order; junction bases with no gene match: 8. DNA of the CDR3: TGTGCCAGCAGTCCCCTGGCGGGAGGTCCCGGGGAGCTGTTTTTT. It is translated as CASSPLAGGPGELFF.

The genes are TRBV5-6 and TRBJ1-1, with a tentative D call TRBD1 (5 bases). CDR1 SGHDT and CDR2 YYEEEE come from the germline V gene. The V end lost 6 bases, the J end lost 4 bases, and 10 bases lay between the germline ends. This CDR3 spans 12 amino acids. CDR3 protein: CASNSRGTEAFF. CDR3 DNA sequence: TGTGCCAGCAACTCGAGGGGCACTGAAGCTTTCTTT.

The V call is TRBV7-9, the J call TRBJ2-2, with TRBD1 identical over 7 bases. Germline CDR1 and CDR2: SEHNR and FQNEAQ (reference sequence). The CDR3 covers 14 residues. V dropped 3 bases and J dropped 5; count of bases not matched to a gene: 3. DNA for the CDR3: TGTGCCAGCAGCTTCCCAGGGGGAACCGGGGAGCTGTTTTTT. Translated: CASSFPGGTGELFF.